A selection of T cell receptor beta chains follows, all from one sample in a study of T cell responses to AZD1222 COVID-19 vaccine. This table comes from immunoSEQ multiplex PCR, and its TCRdb copy is limited to in-frame clones, with some not included. The table has 100,000 to 150,000 clones, more than 75% seen once. This specimen was peripheral blood, taken on day 0 of AZD1222 vaccination. Receptor source: an adult in good health. Both conserved end residues are part of each CDR3. The D gene is left open where the match is weak. The size of a clone is reported for some rows only, either as once, few or many, or as a class for expanded clones.

J gene	clone size	D gene	V gene	CDR3 protein	CDR3 DNA
TRBJ1-3	few	NA	TRBV19	CASSLYSGNTIYF	TGTGCCAGTAGTCTCTACTCTGGAAACACCATATATTTT
TRBJ2-3	NA	TRBD2	TRBV9	CASSVVAGGGDTQYF	TGTGCCAGCAGCGTGGTAGCGGGGGGCGGGGATACGCAGTATTTT
TRBJ2-3	NA	TRBD2	TRBV5-1	CARRGGGHPIDTQYF	TGCGCCCGCCGCGGGGGGGGGCACCCCATAGATACGCAGTATTTT
TRBJ1-5	once	NA	TRBV9	CASSVDGLNQPQHF	TGTGCCAGCAGCGTAGATGGCCTCAATCAGCCCCAGCATTTT
TRBJ2-3	NA	NA	TRBV10-1	CASSDPDFGGGPNPVTDTQYF	TGCGCCAGCAGTGATCCCGACTTTGGGGGAGGCCCTAATCCCGTCACAGATACGCAGTATTTT
TRBJ2-1	NA	TRBD2	TRBV24-1	CATSEASGRMNEQFF	TGTGCCACCAGTGAAGCTAGCGGGAGGATGAATGAGCAGTTCTTC
TRBJ1-1	NA	NA	TRBV5-1	CASSLGISGTAAEAFF	TGCGCCAGCAGCTTGGGTATATCGGGGACGGCGGCTGAAGCTTTCTTT
TRBJ2-3	NA	TRBD1	TRBV24-1	CATSDALGDRITDTQYF	TGTGCCACCAGTGATGCGTTGGGGGACAGAATCACAGATACGCAGTATTTT
TRBJ1-2	NA	TRBD1	TRBV18	CASSQGADGYTF	TGTGCCAGCTCACAGGGGGCGGACGGCTACACCTTC
TRBJ1-1	NA	NA	TRBV2	CASSAPQGRGVTEAFF	TGTGCCAGCAGCGCTCCACAGGGCCGCGGGGTCACTGAAGCTTTCTTT
TRBJ2-7	once	TRBD2	TRBV9	CASSVGGGTQEQYF	TGTGCCAGCAGCGTAGGCGGGGGGACCCAGGAGCAGTACTTC
TRBJ2-1	NA	NA	TRBV3-1/TRBV3-2	CASSPRLGGGIYNEQFF	TGTGCCAGCAGCCCAAGATTGGGGGGAGGCATCTACAATGAGCAGTTCTTC
TRBJ2-7	NA	TRBD2	TRBV11-2	CASSVGRGPEQYF	TGTGCCAGCAGCGTCGGGAGGGGTCCCGAGCAGTACTTC
TRBJ2-7	NA	TRBD2	TRBV9	CASSVAAGGPNEQYF	TGTGCCAGCAGCGTAGCGGCGGGAGGGCCCAACGAGCAGTACTTC
TRBJ2-5	NA	NA	TRBV7-3	CASSFDRGPWSQYF	TGTGCCAGCAGCTTTGACCGGGGCCCGTGGTCGCAGTACTTC
TRBJ1-6	NA	TRBD1	TRBV19	CASRGQGKGKISPLHF	TGTGCCAGTAGGGGACAGGGAAAGGGAAAAATTTCACCCCTCCACTTT
TRBJ2-3	NA	TRBD2	TRBV19	CASSIGGRSTDTQYF	TGTGCCAGTAGTATAGGCGGGAGGAGCACAGATACGCAGTATTTT
TRBJ1-2	NA	NA	TRBV19	CASSTSPQGPGYTF	TGTGCCAGTAGTACCTCTCCCCAGGGGCCTGGCTACACCTTC
TRBJ2-7	NA	NA	TRBV11-3	CASSSRPPGRGSYEQYF	TGTGCCAGCAGCTCCCGCCCGCCCGGGAGAGGCTCCTACGAGCAGTACTTC
TRBJ1-3	NA	TRBD1	TRBV6-5	CASSWDGTGTGNTIYF	TGTGCCAGCAGTTGGGACGGGACAGGGACTGGAAACACCATATATTTT
TRBJ2-1	few	NA	TRBV7-2	CASSATTNEQFF	TGTGCCAGCAGCGCGACTACCAATGAGCAGTTCTTC
TRBJ2-5	NA	TRBD1	TRBV29-1	CSVERGRETQYF	TGCAGCGTTGAGAGGGGGCGAGAGACCCAGTACTTC
TRBJ2-1	NA	NA	TRBV25-1	CASSAGSRNEQFF	TGTGCCAGCAGCGCGGGGTCTCGCAATGAGCAGTTCTTC
TRBJ1-6	once	NA	TRBV5-1	CASSLVGVRYNSPLHF	TGCGCCAGCAGCTTGGTAGGGGTCCGCTATAATTCACCCCTCCACTTT
TRBJ2-7	NA	NA	TRBV28	CASSRNYEQYF	TGTGCCAGCAGCCGGAATTACGAGCAGTACTTC
TRBJ2-3	NA	NA	TRBV5-1	CASSLGLTDTQYF	TGCGCCAGCAGCTTGGGTCTCACAGATACGCAGTATTTT
TRBJ2-1	NA	NA	TRBV4-3	CASSQDRRLFYNEQFF	TGCGCCAGCAGCCAAGATAGAAGACTGTTCTACAATGAGCAGTTCTTC
TRBJ2-7	NA	NA	TRBV30	CAWSGAFYEQYF	TGTGCCTGGTCCGGGGCCTTCTACGAGCAGTACTTC
TRBJ2-7	NA	NA	TRBV7-9	CASSPGWVHEQYF	TGTGCCAGCAGCCCAGGATGGGTCCACGAGCAGTACTTC
TRBJ1-1	NA	NA	TRBV4-1	CASSQGILLRSEAFF	TGCGCCAGCAGCCAAGGGATTCTCCTCCGAAGTGAAGCTTTCTTT
TRBJ2-7	NA	NA	TRBV9	CASSVASVSYEQYF	TGTGCCAGCAGCGTAGCGTCAGTTAGTTACGAGCAGTACTTC
TRBJ1-5	NA	NA	TRBV19	CASRNIGLQRWGNQPQHF	TGTGCCAGCCGCAACATCGGGTTACAGCGGTGGGGCAATCAGCCCCAGCATTTT
TRBJ1-3	NA	NA	TRBV5-4	CASSQRQSGNTIYF	TGTGCCAGCAGCCAACGACAGTCTGGAAACACCATATATTTT
TRBJ1-3	NA	NA	TRBV7-6	CASSNPLRSSGNTIYF	TGTGCCAGCAGCAACCCCCTGCGGAGCTCTGGAAACACCATATATTTT
TRBJ2-5	once	TRBD2	TRBV6-2/TRBV6-3	CASSPSGEQETQYF	TGTGCCAGCAGCCCTAGCGGGGAGCAAGAGACCCAGTACTTC
TRBJ1-2	NA	TRBD1	TRBV30	CAWSVGYWGQNYGYTF	TGTGCCTGGAGTGTCGGATATTGGGGACAGAACTATGGCTACACCTTC
TRBJ1-2	NA	NA	TRBV2	CASTSGPSNYGYTF	TGTGCCAGCACCTCCGGGCCAAGTAACTATGGCTACACCTTC
TRBJ2-7	once	TRBD1	TRBV9	CASSRTGGPYEQYF	TGTGCCAGCAGCCGGACAGGGGGGCCCTACGAGCAGTACTTC
TRBJ2-7	NA	NA	TRBV10-1	CASSDWKSGGPYEQYF	TGCGCCAGCAGTGATTGGAAAAGCGGCGGCCCCTACGAGCAGTACTTC
TRBJ2-2	NA	TRBD2	TRBV7-3	CASSLTRGGAQELFF	TGTGCCAGCAGCTTAACGCGCGGGGGGGCCCAGGAGCTGTTTTTT
TRBJ1-2	NA	NA	TRBV3-1/TRBV3-2	CASSRNQLGGSCTF	TGTGCCAGCAGCCGAAATCAACTCGGTGGTAGTTGCACCTTC
TRBJ2-1	NA	TRBD2	TRBV2	CASRPGLAGYEQFF	TGTGCCAGCAGGCCGGGACTAGCGGGTTATGAGCAGTTCTTC
TRBJ2-1	NA	TRBD1	TRBV11-3	CASSSGGQEWHEQFF	TGTGCCAGCAGTTCTGGGGGACAGGAGTGGCATGAGCAGTTCTTC
TRBJ2-7	NA	TRBD1	TRBV7-8	CASSWDRARSEQYF	TGTGCCAGCAGCTGGGACAGGGCAAGATCCGAGCAGTACTTC
TRBJ1-1	NA	NA	TRBV4-1	CASSQGNGRRVKNTEAFF	TGCGCCAGCAGCCAAGGGAACGGCAGAAGGGTAAAGAACACTGAAGCTTTCTTT
TRBJ1-2	NA	NA	TRBV20-1	CSASQGYGYTF	TGCAGTGCTAGTCAGGGATATGGCTACACCTTC
TRBJ1-5	once	TRBD1	TRBV2	CASSRQGGVNQPQHF	TGTGCCAGCAGCCGACAGGGAGGGGTCAATCAGCCCCAGCATTTT
TRBJ2-7	NA	TRBD1	TRBV3-1/TRBV3-2	CASRGMDRGLEQYF	TGTGCCAGCAGGGGTATGGACAGGGGGCTTGAGCAGTACTTC
TRBJ2-1	NA	TRBD2	TRBV14	CASSQGLAGVETYNEQFF	TGTGCCAGCAGCCAGGGACTAGCGGGAGTCGAAACCTACAATGAGCAGTTCTTC